These T cell receptor beta chains were read from a single sample in a study of T cells and Merkel cell carcinoma outcomes. Sequenced by immunoSEQ multiplex PCR; TCRdb stores in-frame clones only, minus some. The table shows just over 15,000 clones, with around 86% occurring only once. The sample taken for sequencing was tumor tissue from Merkel cell carcinoma. The receptors originated from a human donor with Merkel cell carcinoma. The CDR3 runs from the conserved cysteine through the conserved F or W. The D gene is left open where the match is weak. Clone size, where shown, is once, few, many, or a class for clones that have expanded.

V	D	size	J	CDR3	DNA
TRBV27	.	.	TRBJ1-1	CASSLSPWGATDTEAFF	TGTGCCAGCAGTTTATCCCCTTGGGGAGCCACTGACACTGAAGCTTTCTTT
TRBV6-6	TRBD1	.	TRBJ1-2	CASRHLTGGYGYTF	TGTGCCAGCAGACACCTTACAGGGGGATATGGCTACACCTTC
TRBV19	TRBD1	.	TRBJ1-2	CASSRTGYGYTF	TGTGCCAGTAGTCGGACAGGGTATGGCTACACCTTC
TRBV27	.	.	TRBJ2-6	CASSFGRLLSGANVLTF	TGTGCCAGCAGTTTTGGACGCCTACTCTCTGGGGCCAACGTCCTGACTTTC
TRBV7-9	TRBD2	.	TRBJ2-1	CASSRGTSGRDEQFF	TGTGCCAGCAGCCGCGGGACTAGCGGGAGAGATGAGCAGTTCTTC
TRBV5-1	TRBD1	.	TRBJ2-7	CASSLGGGTGSYEQYF	TGCGCCAGCAGCCTGGGGGGCGGGACAGGCTCCTACGAGCAGTACTTC
TRBV4-2	.	.	TRBJ2-3	CASSQRPPLDTQYF	TGTGCCAGCAGCCAAAGGCCGCCTTTAGATACGCAGTATTTT
TRBV9	.	.	TRBJ2-1	CASSPPENEQFF	TGTGCCAGCAGCCCCCCTGAAAATGAGCAGTTCTTC
TRBV5-6	.	.	TRBJ1-3	CASSFQQGYHSGNTIYF	TGTGCCAGCAGCTTTCAGCAGGGCTACCACTCTGGAAACACCATATATTTT
TRBV9	TRBD1	once	TRBJ2-1	CASSEIQGLDEQFF	TGTGCCAGCAGCGAGATACAGGGGCTCGATGAGCAGTTCTTC
TRBV11-3	TRBD2	.	TRBJ2-3	CASSRLAASTQYF	TGTGCCAGCAGCAGACTAGCGGCGAGTACGCAGTATTTT
TRBV10-3	.	.	TRBJ2-2	CAISPENTGELFF	TGTGCCATCAGCCCTGAGAACACCGGGGAGCTGTTTTTT
TRBV4-1	.	.	TRBJ1-3	CASSQDRSGNTIYF	TGCGCCAGCAGCCAAGATAGGTCTGGAAACACCATATATTTT